Listed below are T cell receptor beta chains from one sample, sequenced in a study of technical replicates of blood from a handful of donors. Generated by immunoSEQ multiplex PCR, the TCRdb table keeps only in-frame clones and is missing some. Of about 84,000 clones in the sample, approximately 93% are singletons; the top ten hold 0.2% to 0.25%. What was sequenced was T cells isolated from PBMCs. These TCRs come from a human donor in good health. CDR3s include the opening cysteine and the closing phenylalanine or tryptophan. D genes are given only for firm matches. A row's size may be missing; if present it is once, few, many or a size class.

cdr3_nt	cdr3_aa	cdr3_length	clone_size	v_call	j_call	d_call
TGTGCCAGCAGCTTGGTCAGGCGCCACCTCTCTGGAAACACCATATATTTT	CASSLVRRHLSGNTIYF	17	NA	TRBV5-6	TRBJ1-3	NA
TGTGCCAGCAGGGGGGCTAAATACAATGAGCAGTTCTTC	CASRGAKYNEQFF	13	NA	TRBV6-1	TRBJ2-1	NA
TGTGCCAGCACAGGGGAGACCCAGTACTTC	CASTGETQYF	10	NA	TRBV6-1	TRBJ2-5	NA
TGTGCCAGCCAGGCAGTCCATAATTCACCCCTCCACTTT	CASQAVHNSPLHF	13	NA	TRBV6-4	TRBJ1-6	NA
TGTGCCAGCAGCAAAATGCGGGAGTCTAGGACAGATACGCAGTATTTT	CASSKMRESRTDTQYF	16	NA	TRBV21-1	TRBJ2-3	NA
TGTGCCAGCAGCTTGACAGGTCCGAGAGAGACCCAGTACTTC	CASSLTGPRETQYF	14	few	TRBV5-6	TRBJ2-5	NA
TGTGCCAGCAGCCCGGACAGGGCCTACGAGCAGTACTTC	CASSPDRAYEQYF	13	NA	TRBV5-4	TRBJ2-7	TRBD1
TGTGCCAGTCGGGACAGGGGGGATCAGCCCCAGCATTTT	CASRDRGDQPQHF	13	NA	TRBV19	TRBJ1-5	TRBD1
TGCGCCAGCAGCTTCGACAGGGATGGCTACACCTTC	CASSFDRDGYTF	12	NA	TRBV5-1	TRBJ1-2	TRBD1
TGCGCCAGCAGCCTAAATACTGCGGCCACCGGGGAGCTGTTTTTT	CASSLNTAATGELFF	15	NA	TRBV4-1	TRBJ2-2	NA
TGTGCCAGCAGTTACCAGCACAGGGCTAACTATGGCTACACCTTC	CASSYQHRANYGYTF	15	NA	TRBV6-5	TRBJ1-2	NA
TGTGCCAGCTCACCGCAGGGGGGGAACACTGAAGCTTTCTTT	CASSPQGGNTEAFF	14	NA	TRBV18	TRBJ1-1	TRBD1
TGTGCTAGTGATCCGGGACTAGCGGGGGGCGTATTTCAGGATACGCAGTATTTT	CASDPGLAGGVFQDTQYF	18	NA	TRBV12-5	TRBJ2-3	TRBD2
TGTGCCAGCAGTTACTCTGGGACAGGGTTCGGGGAGCTGTTTTTT	CASSYSGTGFGELFF	15	NA	TRBV6-5	TRBJ2-2	TRBD1
TGTGCCAGCAGCCTGTTTGCAACTAATGAAAAACTGTTTTTT	CASSLFATNEKLFF	14	NA	TRBV21-1	TRBJ1-4	NA